One sample yielded the 25 T cell receptor beta chains listed below, sequenced in a study of vaccination and CD4 T cells after COVID-19. The treatment was: roughly ten-day PBMC culture with coronavirus spike peptide pools or control peptides (ViraFEST assay). These TCRs are of unknown antigen specificity. An Oncomine TCR Beta short-read assay was used to sequence the DNA from cultured CD4+ T cells. TCRdb used MiXCR to reprocess the PCR reads, holding one entry per CDR3 protein. The sample has about 20,000 distinct CDR3 sequences, approximately 61% seen once. Sequences were obtained from CD4+ T cells from blood, cultured in vitro. These receptors were collected from a human donor who had recovered from COVID-19.

DNA of the CDR3: TGTGCCAGCACCGCTTCTGGGGCCGATTACCATGAGCAGTTCTTC. This sequence encodes CASTASGADYHEQFF. J is TRBJ2-1 and V is TRBV7-2, with a possible D match to TRBD1 (5 bases). Trimming cost V 7 bases and J 8 bases, with 21 bases left between them. The CDR3 length is 15 residues. Germline CDR1 SGHTA, CDR2 FQGNSA.

The V call is TRBV19, the J call TRBJ2-1, with a weak D call TRBD1 (6 bases). V shed 6 bases and J shed 4 bases, with 10 bases lying between them. The CDR3 length is 13 residues. The V gene's germline CDR1 is LNHDA and CDR2 SQIVND (reference sequence). CDR3 sequence: CASSPTGYNEQFF. The DNA of the CDR3 is TGTGCCAGTAGCCCGACAGGTTACAATGAGCAGTTCTTC.

This clonotype came up a few times. The chain employs TRBV20-1 and TRBJ1-1; maybe TRBD1 (5 bases). The V end lost 1 base, the J end lost 5 bases, and 14 bases lay between the germline ends. Germline CDR1 is DFQATT and CDR2 is SNEGSKA (reference sequence). The CDR3 runs to 14 residues. The CDR3 protein is CSARAGGSKTEAFF. CDR3 coding DNA: TGCAGTGCTAGAGCTGGGGGATCCAAGACTGAAGCTTTCTTT.

This rearrangement joins TRBV21-1 to TRBJ1-4; the table calls TRBD1, which could not be checked here. TRBV21-1 is a documented pseudogene. CDR3 length: 15 amino acids. The CDR3 loop is CASSKLRDRVGELFF. For the CDR3, the DNA is TGTGCCAGCAGCAAGCTTCGGGACAGGGTGGGGGAACTGTTTTTT.

The J gene is TRBJ2-5, the V gene TRBV7-2, with 7 bases identical to TRBD2. Germline V CDR1 and CDR2: SGHTA, FQGNSA. V shed 5 bases, J shed 2 bases, and the junction held 11 bases outside the gene matches. The CDR3 is 16 amino acids. CDR3 sequence reads: CASSPYRAGAQETQYF. The CDR3 DNA sequence: TGTGCCAGCAGCCCTTACCGGGCGGGAGCGCAAGAGACCCAGTACTTC. Supplemented by reference TRBV7-2 and TRBJ2-5, the full variable domain reads GAGVSQSPSNKVTEKGKDVELRCDPISGHTALYWYRQSLGQGLEFLIYFQGNSAPDKSGLPSDRFSAERTGGSVSTLTIQRTQQEDSAVYLCASSPYRAGAQETQYFGPGTRLLVL.

The chain joins TRBV18 to TRBJ1-1; D is unresolved. Trimming removed 4 bases from V and 2 bases from J, with 8 bases in between. This CDR3 region has 13 residues. Germline CDR1 is KGHSH and CDR2 is LQKENI. CDR3 protein: CASSLISNTEAFF. CDR3 DNA: TGTGCCAGCTCACTAATAAGTAACACTGAAGCTTTCTTT.

The table lists this clonotype with a count of one. The rearrangement links TRBV6-1 to TRBJ2-7, with 11 bases fitting TRBD2. The CDR3 sequence is 18 residues long. Per the germline V gene, CDR1 is MNHNS and CDR2 is SASEGT. After removal of 4 bases from V and 3 bases from J, the junction contained 14 bases not matched to a gene. The DNA for the CDR3 is TGTGCCAGCAGTGGAAACAGGGAACTAGCGGGAGCTCACTACGAGCAGTACTTC. It is translated as CASSGNRELAGAHYEQYF.

This clonotype was seen a few times. The CDR3 DNA reads TGTGCCAGCACCAACAGGGGGCGCGGGGTCACTGAAGCTTTCTTT. This codes for CASTNRGRGVTEAFF. V and J are TRBV6-2 or TRBV6-3 and TRBJ1-1, with 9 bases that match TRBD1. The ends lost 7 bases at V and 4 bases at J; junction bases unmatched: 10. The length of the CDR3 is 15 residues. Per the germline V gene, CDR1 is MNHEY and CDR2 is SVGEGT.

The table lists this clonotype with a few counts. This chain uses TRBV20-1 with TRBJ1-1; D perhaps matches TRBD1 (5 bases). The CDR3 is 15 residues long. The V and J ends lost 3 bases and 1 base respectively, with 15 bases between them. The germline V gene encodes CDR1 DFQATT and CDR2 SNEGSKA (reference sequence). The CDR3 DNA sequence: TGCAGTGCTAGTTCCGCCGGGACGGCGAACACTGAAGCTTTCTTT. Residues: CSASSAGTANTEAFF.

This clonotype appeared a few times. The chain recombines TRBV12-3 or TRBV12-4 with TRBJ1-5; possibly TRBD1 for D (6 bases). V lost 7 bases and J lost 7, with 26 bases in between. The CDR3 has 17 amino acids. The DNA of the CDR3 is TGTGCCAGCACCATCATCTCAACACAGGGAAGAGTGCAGCCCCAGCATTTT. Translation gives CASTIISTQGRVQPQHF.

The chain combines TRBV7-9 with TRBJ2-1; 10 bases line up with TRBD1. The CDR3 is 21 residues long. The germline CDR1 and CDR2 sequences are SEHNR and FQNEAQ (reference sequence). V was pared by 0 bases and J by 2 bases, with 16 bases of the junction left unmatched. DNA for the CDR3: TGTGCCAGCAGCTTAGCCCTGGGAGGACAGGGGGGTGCCGGAGCCTACAATGAGCAGTTCTTC. Its translation is CASSLALGGQGGAGAYNEQFF. The entire variable domain, with the rest obtained from reference TRBV7-9 and TRBJ2-1, is as follows: DTGVSQNPRHKITKRGQNVTFRCDPISEHNRLYWYRQTLGQGPEFLTYFQNEAQLEKSRLLSDRFSAERPKGSFSTLEIQRTEQGDSAMYLCASSLALGGQGGAGAYNEQFFGPGTRLTVL.

The rearrangement joins TRBV19 to TRBJ1-6; D is unresolved. This CDR3 comprises 13 residues. V shed 8 bases and J shed 6 bases, with 11 bases lying between them. CDR1 is LNHDA, CDR2 SQIVND, per germline (reference sequence). The CDR3 DNA is TGTGCCAGTGTCACTTACCTTAATTCACCCCTCCACTTT. This codes for CASVTYLNSPLHF.

The J gene is TRBJ2-3, the V gene TRBV12-3 or TRBV12-4; D possibly matches TRBD1 or TRBD2 (5 bases each). This CDR3 is built from 15 residues. V was shortened by 6 bases and J by 4 bases, with 17 bases between the two germline ends. CDR3 in DNA: TGTGCCAGCAGCCTGGACCCGAGGGACGCAGATACGCAGTATTTT. Translated, it gives CASSLDPRDADTQYF.

This clonotype has only a few counts. This sequence joins TRBV19 and TRBJ1-1, with 7 bases fitting TRBD1. The V gene end was trimmed by 5 bases and the J gene end by 4 bases; junction bases not matched to a gene: 10. Germline CDR1 LNHDA, CDR2 SQIVND (reference sequence). This CDR3 is built from 15 residues. The CDR3 nucleotides read TGTGCCAGTAGTCCTCGACAGGGTGAGGGCACTGAAGCTTTCTTT. It codes for CASSPRQGEGTEAFF.

The gene calls are TRBV27 and TRBJ2-1, with TRBD1 matching over 9 bases. The germline CDR1 and CDR2 sequences are MNHEY and SMNVEV (reference sequence). CDR3 length: 18 amino acids. V dropped 5 bases and J dropped 4; count of bases not matched to a gene: 15. The CDR3, as DNA: TGTGCCAGCAGTCCGGGACAGGGCGCCTATAACCTTTACAATGAGCAGTTCTTC. Translation: CASSPGQGAYNLYNEQFF.

Only a few counts were recorded for this clonotype. This chain connects TRBV7-8 to TRBJ1-2; the D is unclear. Trimming cost V 5 bases and J 0 bases, with 13 bases left between them. Germline CDR1 reads SGHVS; CDR2 reads FQNEAQ. CDR3 length: 15 amino acids. CDR3 region: CASSTRMGANYGYTF. CDR3 DNA sequence: TGTGCCAGCAGCACCCGCATGGGAGCTAACTATGGCTACACCTTC.

This chain connects TRBV5-1 to TRBJ1-1; the match to TRBD1 covers 8 bases. J gave up 3 bases and V 3 bases, and 4 bases lay outside the gene matches. Germline-derived CDR1 and CDR2 are SGHRS and YFSETQ. The CDR3 extends over 14 amino acids. The CDR3 region is CASSSQGEYTEAFF. Here the CDR3 DNA reads TGCGCCAGCAGCTCACAGGGGGAGTACACTGAAGCTTTCTTT.

J is TRBJ2-5 and V is TRBV20-1; tentatively, D is TRBD2 (5 bases). V was cut by 4 bases and J by 11 bases, with 23 bases left in between. Germline-derived CDR1 and CDR2 are DFQATT and SNEGSKA (reference sequence). This CDR3 contains 14 residues. CDR3 amino acids: CSAIAATPLEEQYF. DNA of the CDR3: TGCAGTGCTATTGCCGCTACTCCGTTGGAGGAGCAGTACTTC.

The genes are TRBV12-3 or TRBV12-4 and TRBJ1-6; no clear D. The V and J ends lost 6 bases and 7 bases respectively, with 13 bases between them. The CDR3 covers 14 residues. CDR3 residues: CASRDGRENSPLHF. Here the CDR3 DNA reads TGTGCCAGCAGAGATGGGAGGGAAAATTCACCCCTCCACTTT.

The genes are TRBV7-2 and TRBJ2-3; D is ambiguous. The ends were cut back, 2 bases at V and 0 bases at J, with 6 bases in the middle. The CDR3 loop spans 14 amino acids. Germline V gives CDR1 SGHTA, CDR2 FQGNSA. This CDR3 is CASSLIGSTDTQYF. CDR3 nucleotides: TGTGCCAGCAGCTTAATCGGGAGCACAGATACGCAGTATTTT.

The V and J genes are TRBV6-1 and TRBJ1-2; TRBD1 aligns across 7 bases. The CDR3 covers 16 residues. V was clipped by 1 base and J by 0 bases; unmatched bases: 5. CDR1 and CDR2 from the germline V gene are MNHNS and SASEGT. The DNA for the CDR3 is TGTGCCAGCAGTGAAGACCTCCAGGGGGCTAACTATGGCTACACCTTC. The encoded protein is CASSEDLQGANYGYTF.

The gene calls are TRBV30 and TRBJ1-5, with D tentatively TRBD1 (6 bases). This CDR3 has 13 amino acids. The V end lost 1 base, the J end lost 5 bases, and 9 bases lay between the germline ends. Germline assignment: CDR1 GTSNPN and CDR2 SVGIG (reference sequence). The CDR3 DNA reads TGTGCCTGGAGTGCCAGGGGCGATCAGCCCCAGCATTTT. This translates into CAWSARGDQPQHF.

The J gene is TRBJ2-3, the V gene TRBV6-1, with D perhaps TRBD1 (5 bases). V dropped 6 bases and J dropped 5 bases, with 12 bases sitting between them. The germline V gene has CDR1 MNHNS and CDR2 SASEGT. CDR3 size: 13 residues. The CDR3 nucleotides are TGTGCCAGCAGCCCCGACAGACAAGATACGCAGTATTTT. Translation: CASSPDRQDTQYF.

This clonotype was seen only once. This chain connects TRBV6-1 to TRBJ1-2; no reliable D call. Deletions cut 6 bases from V and 5 bases from J, with 10 bases between. There are 12 residues in the CDR3. Germline V gene data show CDR1 as MNHNS and CDR2 as SASEGT. CDR3 bases: TGTGCCAGCAGACCAGCTACGTATGGCTACACCTTC. Residues: CASRPATYGYTF.

The chain couples TRBV6-5 to TRBJ1-2; D is uncertain. V dropped 0 bases and J dropped 3 bases, with 5 bases sitting between them. Germline-derived CDR1 and CDR2 are MNHEY and SVGAGI. The CDR3 totals 13 residues. CDR3 residues: CASSYSLYYGYTF. The CDR3, as DNA: TGTGCCAGCAGTTACTCCCTCTACTATGGCTACACCTTC.